This TCR beta chain was identified in a study of read filtering for tumor transcriptome and immune sequencing. In the study overall: Among patients, 17 to 20 were male and around 15 female, aged about 45 to 85 (mean approximately 62). Per sample, TCR-region reads ranged about 3.5 to 11 million by IR-seq, roughly 75 to 1273 by RNA-seq. Study results and limitations: The CD138-negative fraction was mixed bone marrow immune cells, not pure T cells. IR-seq and RNA-seq agreed better without single-read clonotypes.

Worth noting for this clonotype: No antigen is known for it.

Molecular barcoded adaptors covering alpha/delta and beta/gamma chains were used on roughly 400 ng RNA. TCRdb re-called the reads through MiXCR, storing one row per CDR3 protein. The table lists 100,000 to 150,000 distinct CDR3 sequences, about 13% of them singletons. There are 15 residues in the CDR3. Trimming cost V 3 bases and J 6 bases, with 16 bases left between them. Germline V CDR1 and CDR2: LNHNV, YYDKDF (reference sequence). Material for sequencing was a population of CD138-negative cells sorted from bone marrow. This sequence was found in a donor at least 40 years old with multiple myeloma. V and J are TRBV15 and TRBJ2-3, with a possible D match to TRBD2 (6 bases). CDR3 coding DNA: TGTGCCACCAGCAGGCCCGAAGCGGGCGGTGATACGCAGTATTTT. It encodes CATSRPEAGGDTQYF.